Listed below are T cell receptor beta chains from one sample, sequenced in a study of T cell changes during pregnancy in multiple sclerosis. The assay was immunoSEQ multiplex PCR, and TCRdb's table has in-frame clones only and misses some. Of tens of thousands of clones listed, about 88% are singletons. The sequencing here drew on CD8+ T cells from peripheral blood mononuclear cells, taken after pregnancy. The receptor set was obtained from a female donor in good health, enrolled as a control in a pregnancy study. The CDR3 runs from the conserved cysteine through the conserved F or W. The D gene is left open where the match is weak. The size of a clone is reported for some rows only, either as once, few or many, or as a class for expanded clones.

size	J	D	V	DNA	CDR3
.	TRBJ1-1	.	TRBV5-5	TGTGCCAGCAGCTTGTCGCGGATGAACACTGAAGCTTTCTTT	CASSLSRMNTEAFF
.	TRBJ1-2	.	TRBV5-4	TGTGCCAGCAGCTTGCACCCCGCCAGGTTTGGCTACACCTTC	CASSLHPARFGYTF
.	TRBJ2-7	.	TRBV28	TGTGCCAGCACCCTTGCACAGGGTTCCTCCTACGAGCAGTACTTC	CASTLAQGSSYEQYF
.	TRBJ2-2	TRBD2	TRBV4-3	TGCGCCAGCAGCCAATACGGGAGGGCGTACACCGGGGAGCTGTTTTTT	CASSQYGRAYTGELFF
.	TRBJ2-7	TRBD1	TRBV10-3	TGTGCCATCAGTCCATCACGGGACAGCCCTTCCTACGAGCAGTACTTC	CAISPSRDSPSYEQYF
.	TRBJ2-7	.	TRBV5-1	TGCGCCAGCAGCTCTAGTTGGCCTAACTACGAGCAGTACTTC	CASSSSWPNYEQYF
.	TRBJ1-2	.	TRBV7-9	TGTGCCAGCAGCTTCGGGGTTGGCTACACCTTC	CASSFGVGYTF
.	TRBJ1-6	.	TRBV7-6	TGTGCCAGCAGCTTTACCCCCGGGGGGCTCGGTTCACCCCTCCACTTT	CASSFTPGGLGSPLHF
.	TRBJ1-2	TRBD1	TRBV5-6	TGTGCCAGCAGCTTGGGTCCAGGGGGAGACTACACCTTC	CASSLGPGGDYTF
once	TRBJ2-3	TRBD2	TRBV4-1	TGCGCCAGCAGCCAAGATCCAGCGGGGGACACAGATACGCAGTATTTT	CASSQDPAGDTDTQYF
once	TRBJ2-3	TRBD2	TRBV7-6	TGTGCCAGCAGCCGTCGGGGGGGTCCAGATACGCAGTATTTT	CASSRRGGPDTQYF
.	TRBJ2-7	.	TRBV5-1	TGCGCCAGCAGCTTGGCTGGGGGCGCCTACGAGCAGTACTTC	CASSLAGGAYEQYF
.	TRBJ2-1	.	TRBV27	TGTGCCAGCAGTTTAGTCGGGGGGCTAAGATACAATGAGCAGTTCTTC	CASSLVGGLRYNEQFF
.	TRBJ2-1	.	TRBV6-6	TGTGCCTCTCGAGGGGGGGCCCCCTACAATGAGCAGTTCTTC	CASRGGAPYNEQFF
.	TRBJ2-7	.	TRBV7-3	TGTGCCAGCAGCTTAGGGGGGACCTACGAGCAGTACTTC	CASSLGGTYEQYF
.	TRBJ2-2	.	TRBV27	TGTGCCACCCAGGGGTCCTTCGGGGAGCTGTTTTTT	CATQGSFGELFF
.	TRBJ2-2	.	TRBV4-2	TGTGCCAGCAGCCAAGCGGCCGGGGAGCTGTTTTTT	CASSQAAGELFF
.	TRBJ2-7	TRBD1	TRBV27	TGTGCCAGCAGTTTAGGGACAGGGTTGTACGAGCAGTACTTC	CASSLGTGLYEQYF
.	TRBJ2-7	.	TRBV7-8	TGTGCCAGCAGCTTGGAGGGGTCCCCCTCCTACGAGCAGTACTTC	CASSLEGSPSYEQYF
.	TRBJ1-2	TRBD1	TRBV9	TGTGCCAGCAGCCTATATTCAGGACAGGACCGCTATGGCTACACCTTC	CASSLYSGQDRYGYTF